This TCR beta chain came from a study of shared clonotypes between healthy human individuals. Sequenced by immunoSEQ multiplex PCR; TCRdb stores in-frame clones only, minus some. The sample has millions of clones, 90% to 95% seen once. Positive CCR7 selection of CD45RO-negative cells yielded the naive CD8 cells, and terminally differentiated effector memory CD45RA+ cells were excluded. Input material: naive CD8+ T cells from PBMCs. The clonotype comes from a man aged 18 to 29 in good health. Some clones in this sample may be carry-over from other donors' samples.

The CDR3 protein is CASSFLAGASYEQYF. CDR3 bases: TGTGCCAGCAGCTTCCTAGCGGGAGCGAGCTACGAGCAGTACTTC. J is TRBJ2-7 and V is TRBV5-8, with 10 nucleotides matching TRBD2. V was pared by 2 bases and J by 3 bases, with 5 bases of the junction left unmatched. The length of the CDR3 is 15 residues. Germline-derived CDR1 and CDR2 are SGHTS and YDEGEE.